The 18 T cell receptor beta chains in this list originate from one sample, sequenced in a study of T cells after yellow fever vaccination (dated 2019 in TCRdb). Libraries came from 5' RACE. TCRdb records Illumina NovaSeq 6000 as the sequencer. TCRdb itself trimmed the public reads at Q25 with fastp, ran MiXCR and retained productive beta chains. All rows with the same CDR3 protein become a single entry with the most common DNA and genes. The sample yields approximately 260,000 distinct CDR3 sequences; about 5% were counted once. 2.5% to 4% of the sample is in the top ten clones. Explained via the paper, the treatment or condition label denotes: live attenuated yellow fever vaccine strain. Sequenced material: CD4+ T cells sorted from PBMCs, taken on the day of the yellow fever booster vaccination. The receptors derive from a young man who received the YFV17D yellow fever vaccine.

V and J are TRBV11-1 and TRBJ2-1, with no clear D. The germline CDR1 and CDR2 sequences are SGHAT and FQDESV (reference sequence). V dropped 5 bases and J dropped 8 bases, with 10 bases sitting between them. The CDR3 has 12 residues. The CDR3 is CASSRPGDEQFF. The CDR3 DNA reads TGTGCCAGCAGCCGCCCGGGTGATGAGCAGTTCTTC. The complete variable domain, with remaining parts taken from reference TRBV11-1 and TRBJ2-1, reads EAEVAQSPRYKITEKSQAVAFWCDPISGHATLYWYRQILGQGPELLVQFQDESVVDDSQLPKDRFSAERLKGVDSTLKIQPAELGDSAMYLCASSRPGDEQFFGPGTRLTVL.

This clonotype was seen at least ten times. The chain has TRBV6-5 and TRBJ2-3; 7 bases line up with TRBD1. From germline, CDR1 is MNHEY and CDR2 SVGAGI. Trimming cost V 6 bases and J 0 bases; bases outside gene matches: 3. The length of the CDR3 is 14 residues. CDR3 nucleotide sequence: TGTGCCAGCAGACCGACAGGGAGCACAGATACGCAGTATTTT. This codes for CASRPTGSTDTQYF.

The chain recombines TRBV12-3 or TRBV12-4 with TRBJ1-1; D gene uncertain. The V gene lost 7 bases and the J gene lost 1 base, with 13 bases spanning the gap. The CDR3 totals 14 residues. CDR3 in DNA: TGTGCCAGCACCAATGGACTAGGGAACACTGAAGCTTTCTTT. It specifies CASTNGLGNTEAFF.

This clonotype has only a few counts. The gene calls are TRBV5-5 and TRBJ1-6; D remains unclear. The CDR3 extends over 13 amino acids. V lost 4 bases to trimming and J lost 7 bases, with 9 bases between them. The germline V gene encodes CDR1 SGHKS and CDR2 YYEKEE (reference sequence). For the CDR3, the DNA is TGTGCCAGCAGCCCCCGACCAAATTCACCCCTCCACTTT. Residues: CASSPRPNSPLHF.

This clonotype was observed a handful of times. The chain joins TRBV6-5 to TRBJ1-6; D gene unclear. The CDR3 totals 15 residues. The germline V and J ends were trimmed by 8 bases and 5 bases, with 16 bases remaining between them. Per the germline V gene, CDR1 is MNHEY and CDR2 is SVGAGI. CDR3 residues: CASRWIPANNSPLHF. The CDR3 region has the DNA TGTGCCAGCCGGTGGATCCCTGCCAATAATTCACCCCTCCACTTT.

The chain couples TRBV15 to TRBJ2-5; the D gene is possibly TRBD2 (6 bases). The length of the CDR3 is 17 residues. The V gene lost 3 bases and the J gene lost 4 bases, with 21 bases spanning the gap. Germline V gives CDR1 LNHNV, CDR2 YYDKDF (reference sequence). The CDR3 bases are TGTGCCACCAGCAGCCCTCCTTCAACGGGGGTGGCAGAGACCCAGTACTTC. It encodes CATSSPPSTGVAETQYF.

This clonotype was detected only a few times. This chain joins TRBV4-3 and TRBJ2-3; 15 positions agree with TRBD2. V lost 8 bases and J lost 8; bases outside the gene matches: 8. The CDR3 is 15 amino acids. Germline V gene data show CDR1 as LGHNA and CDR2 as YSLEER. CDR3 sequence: CASRRTSGGAGTQYF. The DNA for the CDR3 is TGCGCCAGCCGTCGGACTAGCGGGGGGGCGGGTACGCAGTATTTT.

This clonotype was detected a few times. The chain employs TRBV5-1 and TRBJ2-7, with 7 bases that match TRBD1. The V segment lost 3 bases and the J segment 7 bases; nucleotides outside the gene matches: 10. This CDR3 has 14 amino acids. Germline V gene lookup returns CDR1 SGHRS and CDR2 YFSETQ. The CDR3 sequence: CASSSGQALKEQYF. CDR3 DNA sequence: TGCGCCAGCAGCTCCGGACAGGCACTAAAAGAGCAGTACTTC. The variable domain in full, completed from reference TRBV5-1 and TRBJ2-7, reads KAGVTQTPRYLIKTRGQQVTLSCSPISGHRSVSWYQQTPGQGLQFLFEYFSETQRNKGNFPGRFSGRQFSNSRSEMNVSTLELGDSALYLCASSSGQALKEQYFGPGTRLTVT.

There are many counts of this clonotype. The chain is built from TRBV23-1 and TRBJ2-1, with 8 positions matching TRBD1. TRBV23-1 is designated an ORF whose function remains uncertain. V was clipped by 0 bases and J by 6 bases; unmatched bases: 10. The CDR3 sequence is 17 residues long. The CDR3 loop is CASSQSDPGTGSNEQFF. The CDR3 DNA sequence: TGCGCCAGCAGTCAATCCGATCCCGGGACAGGTAGCAATGAGCAGTTCTTC.

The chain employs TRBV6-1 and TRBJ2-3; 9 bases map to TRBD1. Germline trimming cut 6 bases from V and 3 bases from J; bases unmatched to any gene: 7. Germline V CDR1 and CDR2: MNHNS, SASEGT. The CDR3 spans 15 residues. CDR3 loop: CASRSQGARTDTQYF. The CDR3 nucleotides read TGTGCCAGCAGATCACAGGGGGCGCGGACAGATACGCAGTATTTT.

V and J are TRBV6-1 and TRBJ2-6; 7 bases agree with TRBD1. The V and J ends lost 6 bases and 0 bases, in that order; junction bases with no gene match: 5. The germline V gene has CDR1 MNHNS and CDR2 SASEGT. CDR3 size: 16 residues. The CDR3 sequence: CASRPGQTSGANVLTF. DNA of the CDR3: TGTGCCAGCAGACCGGGACAGACCTCTGGGGCCAACGTCCTGACTTTC.

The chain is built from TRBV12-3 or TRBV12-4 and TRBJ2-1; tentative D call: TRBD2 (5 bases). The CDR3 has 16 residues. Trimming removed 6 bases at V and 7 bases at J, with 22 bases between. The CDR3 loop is CASSPRTLSGINEQFF. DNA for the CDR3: TGTGCCAGCAGCCCGAGGACCCTAAGCGGTATTAATGAGCAGTTCTTC.

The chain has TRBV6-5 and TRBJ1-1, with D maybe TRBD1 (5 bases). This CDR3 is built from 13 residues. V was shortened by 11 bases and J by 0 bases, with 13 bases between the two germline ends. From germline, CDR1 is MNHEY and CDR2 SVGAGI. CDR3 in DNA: TGTGCCTCCAGGGACGCCATGAACACTGAAGCTTTCTTT. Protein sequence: CASRDAMNTEAFF.

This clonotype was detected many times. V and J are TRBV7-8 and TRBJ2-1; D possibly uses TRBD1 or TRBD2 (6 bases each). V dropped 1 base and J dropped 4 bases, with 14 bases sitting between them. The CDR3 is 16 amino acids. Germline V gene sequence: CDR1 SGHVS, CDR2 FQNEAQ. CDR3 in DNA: TGTGCCAGCAGCTTAGGACGGGGGCTGGATTACAATGAGCAGTTCTTC. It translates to CASSLGRGLDYNEQFF.

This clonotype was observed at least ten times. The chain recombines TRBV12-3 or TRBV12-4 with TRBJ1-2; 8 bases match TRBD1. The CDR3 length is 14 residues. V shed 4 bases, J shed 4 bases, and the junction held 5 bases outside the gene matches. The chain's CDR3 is CASSWTDRGYGYTF. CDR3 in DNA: TGTGCCAGCAGTTGGACAGACAGGGGCTATGGCTACACCTTC.

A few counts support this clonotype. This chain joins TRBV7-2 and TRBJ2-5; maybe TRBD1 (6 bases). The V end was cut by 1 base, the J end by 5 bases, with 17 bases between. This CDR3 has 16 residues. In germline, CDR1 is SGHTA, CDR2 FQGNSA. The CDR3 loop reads CASSLVGTERGETQYF. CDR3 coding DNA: TGTGCCAGCAGCTTAGTCGGGACGGAGAGGGGGGAGACCCAGTACTTC.

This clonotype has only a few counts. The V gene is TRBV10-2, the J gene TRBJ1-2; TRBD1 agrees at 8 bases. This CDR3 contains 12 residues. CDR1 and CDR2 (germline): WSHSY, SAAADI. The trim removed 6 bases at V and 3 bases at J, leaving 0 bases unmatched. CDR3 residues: CASRQGDYGYTF. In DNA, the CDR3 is TGCGCCAGCAGACAGGGGGACTATGGCTACACCTTC.

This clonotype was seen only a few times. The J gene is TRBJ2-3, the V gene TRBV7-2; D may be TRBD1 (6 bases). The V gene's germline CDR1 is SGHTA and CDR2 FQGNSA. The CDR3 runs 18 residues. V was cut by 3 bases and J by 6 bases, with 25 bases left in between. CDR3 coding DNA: TGTGCCAGCAGCTTGGGGGCGCGGTCGTTGGGGTCGTCTGATACGCAGTATTTT. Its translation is CASSLGARSLGSSDTQYF.